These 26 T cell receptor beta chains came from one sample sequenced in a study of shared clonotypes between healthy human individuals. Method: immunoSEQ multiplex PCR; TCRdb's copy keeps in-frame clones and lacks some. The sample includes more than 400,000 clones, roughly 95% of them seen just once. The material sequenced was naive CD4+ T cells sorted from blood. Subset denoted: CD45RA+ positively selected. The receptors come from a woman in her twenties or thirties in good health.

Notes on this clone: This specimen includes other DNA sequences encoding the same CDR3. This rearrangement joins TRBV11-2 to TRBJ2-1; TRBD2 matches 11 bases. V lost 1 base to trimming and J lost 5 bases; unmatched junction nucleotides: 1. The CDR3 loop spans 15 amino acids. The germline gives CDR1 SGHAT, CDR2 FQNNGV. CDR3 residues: CASSLGLAGNNEQFF. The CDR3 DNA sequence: TGTGCCAGCAGCTTAGGACTAGCGGGAAACAATGAGCAGTTCTTC. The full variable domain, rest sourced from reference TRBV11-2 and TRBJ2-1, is EAGVAQSPRYKIIEKRQSVAFWCNPISGHATLYWYQQILGQGPKLLIQFQNNGVVDDSQLPKDRFSAERLKGVDSTLKIQPAKLEDSAVYLCASSLGLAGNNEQFFGPGTRLTVL.

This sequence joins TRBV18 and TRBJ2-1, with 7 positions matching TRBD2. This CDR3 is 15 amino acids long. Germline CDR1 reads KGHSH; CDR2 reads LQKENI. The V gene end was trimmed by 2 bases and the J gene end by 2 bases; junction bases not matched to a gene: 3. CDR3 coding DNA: TGTGCCAGCTCACCAACTAGCGAGGCCTACAATGAGCAGTTCTTC. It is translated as CASSPTSEAYNEQFF.

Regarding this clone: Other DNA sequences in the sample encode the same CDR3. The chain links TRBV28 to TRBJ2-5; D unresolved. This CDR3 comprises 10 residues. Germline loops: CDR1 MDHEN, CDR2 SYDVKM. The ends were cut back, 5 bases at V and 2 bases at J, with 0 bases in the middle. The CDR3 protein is CASSQETQYF. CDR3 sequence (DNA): TGTGCCAGCAGTCAAGAGACCCAGTACTTC.

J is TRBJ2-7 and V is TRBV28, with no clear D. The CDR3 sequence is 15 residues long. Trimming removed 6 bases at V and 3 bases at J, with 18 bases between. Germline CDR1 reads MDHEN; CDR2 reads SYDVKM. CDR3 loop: CASSTPRRSLYEQYF. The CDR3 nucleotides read TGTGCCAGCAGCACTCCGCGACGCTCCCTCTACGAGCAGTACTTC.

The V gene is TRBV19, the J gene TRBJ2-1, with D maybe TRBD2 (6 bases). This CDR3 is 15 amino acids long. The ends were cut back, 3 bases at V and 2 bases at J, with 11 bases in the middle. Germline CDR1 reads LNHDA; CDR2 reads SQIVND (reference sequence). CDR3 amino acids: CASSMADYPYNEQFF. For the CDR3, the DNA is TGTGCCAGTAGTATGGCGGACTATCCCTACAATGAGCAGTTCTTC. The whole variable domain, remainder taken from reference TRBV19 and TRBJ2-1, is DGGITQSPKYLFRKEGQNVTLSCEQNLNHDAMYWYRQDPGQGLRLIYYSQIVNDFQKGDIAEGYSVSREKKESFPLTVTSAQKNPTAFYLCASSMADYPYNEQFFGPGTRLTVL.

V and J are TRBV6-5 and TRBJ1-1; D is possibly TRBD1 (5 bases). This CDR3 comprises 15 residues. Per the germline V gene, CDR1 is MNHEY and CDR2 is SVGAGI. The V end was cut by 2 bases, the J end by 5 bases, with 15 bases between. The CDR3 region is CASSYGAGPRTEAFF. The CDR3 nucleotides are TGTGCCAGCAGTTACGGAGCGGGACCCCGGACTGAAGCTTTCTTT.

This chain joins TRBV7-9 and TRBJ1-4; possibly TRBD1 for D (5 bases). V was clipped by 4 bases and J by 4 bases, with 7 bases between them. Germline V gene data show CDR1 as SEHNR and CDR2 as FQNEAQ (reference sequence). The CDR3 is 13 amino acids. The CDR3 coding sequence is TGTGCCAGCAGCTCGGGGGGTAATGAAAAACTGTTTTTT. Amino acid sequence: CASSSGGNEKLFF.

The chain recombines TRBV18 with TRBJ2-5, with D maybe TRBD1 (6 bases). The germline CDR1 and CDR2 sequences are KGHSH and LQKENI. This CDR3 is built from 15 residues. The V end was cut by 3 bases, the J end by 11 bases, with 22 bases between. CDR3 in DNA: TGTGCCAGCTCACCTGGAGTTCCCTCAGGGGAAGAGCAGTACTTC. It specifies CASSPGVPSGEEQYF.

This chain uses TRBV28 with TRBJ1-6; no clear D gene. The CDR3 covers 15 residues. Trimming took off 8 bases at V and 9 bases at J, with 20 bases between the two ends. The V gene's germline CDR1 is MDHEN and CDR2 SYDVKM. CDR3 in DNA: TGTGCCAGCCTGGAGGTTCGGCGGATCGGTTCACCCCTCCACTTT. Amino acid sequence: CASLEVRRIGSPLHF.

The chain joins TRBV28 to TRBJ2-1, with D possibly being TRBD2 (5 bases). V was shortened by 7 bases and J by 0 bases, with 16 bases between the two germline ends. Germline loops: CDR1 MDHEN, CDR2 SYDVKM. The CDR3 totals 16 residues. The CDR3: CASTSRGSGSYNEQFF. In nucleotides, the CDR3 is TGTGCCAGCACCTCCCGCGGGTCGGGCTCCTACAATGAGCAGTTCTTC.

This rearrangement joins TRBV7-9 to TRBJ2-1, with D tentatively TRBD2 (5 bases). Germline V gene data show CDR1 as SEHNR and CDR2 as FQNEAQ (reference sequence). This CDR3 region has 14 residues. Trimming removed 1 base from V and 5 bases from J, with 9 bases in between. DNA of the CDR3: TGTGCCAGCAGCTTAGGTCTCGGGGACAATGAGCAGTTCTTC. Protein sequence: CASSLGLGDNEQFF.

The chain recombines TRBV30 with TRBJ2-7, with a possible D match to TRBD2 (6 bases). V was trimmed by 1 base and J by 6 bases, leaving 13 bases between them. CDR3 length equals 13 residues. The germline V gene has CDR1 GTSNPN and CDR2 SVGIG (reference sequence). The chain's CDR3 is CAWSEVTGAEQYF. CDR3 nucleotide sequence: TGTGCCTGGAGTGAGGTGACGGGAGCCGAGCAGTACTTC.

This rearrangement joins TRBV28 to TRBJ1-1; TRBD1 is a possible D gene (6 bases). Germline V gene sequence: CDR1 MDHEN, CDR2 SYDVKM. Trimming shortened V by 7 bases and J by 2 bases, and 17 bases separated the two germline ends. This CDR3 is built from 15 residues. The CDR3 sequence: CASTPVQGRNTEAFF. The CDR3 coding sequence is TGTGCCAGCACCCCTGTGCAGGGGAGAAACACTGAAGCTTTCTTT.

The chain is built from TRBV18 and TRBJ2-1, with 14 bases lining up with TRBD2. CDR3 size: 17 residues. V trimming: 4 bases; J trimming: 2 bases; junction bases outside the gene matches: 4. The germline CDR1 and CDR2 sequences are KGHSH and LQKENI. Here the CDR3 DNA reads TGTGCCAGCTCACGACTAGCGGGAGGGCCGACCTACAATGAGCAGTTCTTC. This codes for CASSRLAGGPTYNEQFF.

The CDR3 bases are TGCGCCAGCAGCTTGGGGGGACTAGCCGACGCGAGCAATGAGCAGTTCTTC. Its protein product is CASSLGGLADASNEQFF. The genes are TRBV5-1 and TRBJ2-1, with 9 positions matching TRBD2. Germline V gene sequence: CDR1 SGHRS, CDR2 YFSETQ. This CDR3 has 17 amino acids. V was pared by 0 bases and J by 6 bases, with 10 bases of the junction left unmatched.

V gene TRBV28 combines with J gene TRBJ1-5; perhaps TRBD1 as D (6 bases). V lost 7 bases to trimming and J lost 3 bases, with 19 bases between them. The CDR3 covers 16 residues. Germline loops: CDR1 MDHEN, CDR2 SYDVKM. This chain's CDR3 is CASKITGRPNNQPQHF. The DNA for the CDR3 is TGTGCCAGCAAGATCACAGGGAGACCCAACAATCAGCCCCAGCATTTT.

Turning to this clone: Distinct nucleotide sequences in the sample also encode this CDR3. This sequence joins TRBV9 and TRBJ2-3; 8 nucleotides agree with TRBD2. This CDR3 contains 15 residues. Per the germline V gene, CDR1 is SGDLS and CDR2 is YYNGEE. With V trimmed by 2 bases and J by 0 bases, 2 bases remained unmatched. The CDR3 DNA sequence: TGTGCCAGCAGCGTTGTAGCGGGAAGCACAGATACGCAGTATTTT. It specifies CASSVVAGSTDTQYF.

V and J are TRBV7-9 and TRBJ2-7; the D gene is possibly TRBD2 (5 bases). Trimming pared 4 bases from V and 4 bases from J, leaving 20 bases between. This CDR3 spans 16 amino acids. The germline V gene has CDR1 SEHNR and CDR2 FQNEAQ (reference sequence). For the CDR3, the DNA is TGTGCCAGCAGCTCCAGAGGAGGACCTTTACCTTACGAGCAGTACTTC. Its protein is CASSSRGGPLPYEQYF.

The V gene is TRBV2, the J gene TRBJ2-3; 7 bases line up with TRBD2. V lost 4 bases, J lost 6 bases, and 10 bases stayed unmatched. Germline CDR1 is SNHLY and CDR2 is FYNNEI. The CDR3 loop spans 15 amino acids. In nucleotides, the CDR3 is TGTGCCAGCAGTGTTCGGCGGGAGTACGGGGATACGCAGTATTTT. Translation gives CASSVRREYGDTQYF.

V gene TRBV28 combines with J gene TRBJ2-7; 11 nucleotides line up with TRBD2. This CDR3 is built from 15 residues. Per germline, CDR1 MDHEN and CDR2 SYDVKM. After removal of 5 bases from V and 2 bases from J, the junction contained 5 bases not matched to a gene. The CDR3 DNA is TGTGCCAGCAGTCCGGGACTAGCGGTCCCCTACGAGCAGTACTTC. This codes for CASSPGLAVPYEQYF.

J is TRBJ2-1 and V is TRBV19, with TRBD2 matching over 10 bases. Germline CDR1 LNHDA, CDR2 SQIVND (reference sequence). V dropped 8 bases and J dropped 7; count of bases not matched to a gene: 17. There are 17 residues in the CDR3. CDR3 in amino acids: CASGETSGSKGRNEQFF. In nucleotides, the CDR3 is TGTGCCAGTGGGGAGACTAGCGGGTCCAAAGGGCGGAATGAGCAGTTCTTC.

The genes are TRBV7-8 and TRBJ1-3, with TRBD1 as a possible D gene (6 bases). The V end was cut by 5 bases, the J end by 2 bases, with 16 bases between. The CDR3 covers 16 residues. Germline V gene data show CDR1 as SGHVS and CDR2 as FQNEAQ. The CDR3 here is CASSPLRGATGNTIYF. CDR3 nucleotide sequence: TGTGCCAGCAGCCCCCTCCGGGGGGCTACTGGAAACACCATATATTTT.

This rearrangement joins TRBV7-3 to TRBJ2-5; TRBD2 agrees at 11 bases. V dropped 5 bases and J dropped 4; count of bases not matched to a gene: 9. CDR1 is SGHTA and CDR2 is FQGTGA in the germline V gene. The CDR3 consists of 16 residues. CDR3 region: CASSQGSGRATETQYF. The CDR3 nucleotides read TGTGCCAGCAGCCAAGGTAGCGGGAGGGCCACAGAGACCCAGTACTTC.

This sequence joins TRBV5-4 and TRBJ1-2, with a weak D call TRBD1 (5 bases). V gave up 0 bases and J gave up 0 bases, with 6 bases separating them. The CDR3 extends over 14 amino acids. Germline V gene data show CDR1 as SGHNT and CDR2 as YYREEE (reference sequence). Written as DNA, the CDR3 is TGTGCCAGCAGCTTGGCGGGGCCTAACTATGGCTACACCTTC. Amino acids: CASSLAGPNYGYTF.

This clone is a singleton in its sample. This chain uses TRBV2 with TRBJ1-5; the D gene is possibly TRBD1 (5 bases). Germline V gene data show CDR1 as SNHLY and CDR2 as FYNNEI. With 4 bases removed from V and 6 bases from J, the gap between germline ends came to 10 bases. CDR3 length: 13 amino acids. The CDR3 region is CASSVSRAQPQHF. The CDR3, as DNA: TGTGCCAGCAGTGTATCCAGGGCTCAGCCCCAGCATTTT.

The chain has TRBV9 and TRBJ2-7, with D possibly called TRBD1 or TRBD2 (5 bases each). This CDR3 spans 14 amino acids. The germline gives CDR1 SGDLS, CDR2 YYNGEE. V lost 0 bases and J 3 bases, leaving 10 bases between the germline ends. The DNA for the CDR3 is TGTGCCAGCAGCGTAGTCGCAGGGAGCTACGAGCAGTACTTC. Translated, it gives CASSVVAGSYEQYF.